The 21 T cell receptor beta chains below come from one sample, sequenced in a study of T-cell reconstitution after alpha-beta-depleted transplantation in children (dated by TCRdb to the mid-2010s). In light of the paper, this sample's treatment or condition label describes: allogeneic hematopoietic cell transplantation with graft depleted of TCRalphabeta T cells and CD19 B cells. Receptors were amplified or captured by PCR. Data came from an Illumina HiSeq 2500. To normalize quantification of the TCRbeta repertoire, the TCR libraries were built with molecular barcoding that relied on unique molecular identifiers. Using fastp at Q25 and MiXCR, TCRdb reprocessed the public reads and kept productive beta chains. Rows are unified per CDR3 protein, each entry keeping the most common DNA and genes. Across this sample there are fewer than 750,000 distinct CDR3 sequences, with around 23% seen only once. About 14% of the sample is held by the ten biggest clonotypes.

Sequences were derived from PBMCs, mostly from graft donor cells, sampled 360 days after TCRalphabeta/CD19-depleted stem cell transplant. Source of these receptors: a boy under two years old who had a stem cell transplant for acute myeloid leukemia, so the T cells may come from the graft donor.

The rearrangement links TRBV5-1 to TRBJ2-7; D perhaps matches TRBD1 (6 bases). Germline V lookup: CDR1 SGHRS, CDR2 YFSETQ. The CDR3 extends over 15 amino acids. With 4 bases removed from V and 2 bases from J, the gap between germline ends came to 16 bases. The CDR3 loop is CASSAGTTFTYEQYV. The DNA of the CDR3 is TGCGCCAGCAGCGCTGGGACAACCTTTACCTACGAGCAGTACGTC.

The genes are TRBV2 and TRBJ2-7, with a possible D match to TRBD1 (5 bases). V was cut by 9 bases and J by 3 bases, with 6 bases left in between. The V gene's germline CDR1 is SNHLY and CDR2 FYNNEI. The CDR3 length is 10 residues. CDR3 sequence (DNA): TGTGCCAGACAGGACTACGAGCAGTACTTC. This encodes CARQDYEQYF.

This chain joins TRBV7-2 and TRBJ2-5; the D gene is possibly TRBD1 (5 bases). Germline-derived CDR1 and CDR2 are SGHTA and FQGNSA. Trimming left V 2 bases short and J 1 base short, with 17 bases between. The CDR3 is 17 residues long. In nucleotides, the CDR3 is TGTGCCAGCAGCTTAAAGGGGATAACAGCCATCCAAGAGACCCAGTACTTC. Residues: CASSLKGITAIQETQYF.

This clonotype has only a few counts. The chain links TRBV5-1 to TRBJ2-2; 8 positions match TRBD1. Trimming removed 3 bases from V and 6 bases from J; junction bases left unmatched: 7. The CDR3 contains 15 residues. The germline gives CDR1 SGHRS, CDR2 YFSETQ. The CDR3 sequence is CASSWSTGAAGELFF. CDR3 bases: TGCGCCAGCAGCTGGTCGACAGGGGCGGCCGGGGAGCTGTTTTTT.

This clonotype showed up many times. The chain joins TRBV28 to TRBJ1-2, with D unclear. CDR1 and CDR2 (germline): MDHEN, SYDVKM. V was shortened by 2 bases and J by 7 bases, with 11 bases between the two germline ends. The CDR3 extends over 13 amino acids. CDR3 DNA sequence: TGTGCCAGCAGTTTAGTTACCTATGCTGGCTACACCTTC. Residues: CASSLVTYAGYTF.

This rearrangement joins TRBV4-1 to TRBJ2-1; D is undetermined. Trimming shortened V by 2 bases and J by 9 bases, and 14 bases separated the two germline ends. The CDR3 is 14 amino acids. CDR1 is MGHRA and CDR2 is YSYEKL in the germline V gene. Written as DNA, the CDR3 is TGCGCCAGCAGCCAATCCCCGGCAGTCGGTGAGCAGTTCTTC. Protein sequence: CASSQSPAVGEQFF.

There are many counts of this clonotype. The chain's CDR3 is CSASPPGNEQYF. Here the CDR3 DNA reads TGCAGTGCTAGCCCCCCAGGGAACGAGCAGTACTTC. The rearrangement links TRBV20-1 to TRBJ2-7; the D gene is possibly TRBD1 (5 bases). The germline V gene has CDR1 DFQATT and CDR2 SNEGSKA (reference sequence). The V end was cut by 3 bases, the J end by 5 bases, with 11 bases between. The CDR3 has 12 amino acids.

This clonotype was observed at least ten times. This chain connects TRBV7-6 to TRBJ2-3; TRBD2 might be the D (6 bases). Trimming left V 6 bases short and J 3 bases short, with 22 bases between. The CDR3 is made up of 17 amino acids. Germline CDR1 is SGHVS and CDR2 is FNYEAQ. The CDR3 bases are TGTGCCAGCAGACAAAAGGCGGCTAGCGCAGCAACAGATACGCAGTATTTT. This encodes CASRQKAASAATDTQYF.

The chain carries TRBV12-3 or TRBV12-4 and TRBJ2-2; D not resolved. Trimming stripped 7 bases from V and 6 bases from J, with 18 bases between. CDR3 size: 15 residues. The chain's CDR3 is CASTADRVGPGELFF. The CDR3 coding sequence is TGTGCCAGCACAGCTGACCGCGTGGGTCCCGGGGAGCTGTTTTTT.

The table lists this clonotype with a few counts. The chain links TRBV5-1 to TRBJ1-1; 7 positions match TRBD1. The germline V gene encodes CDR1 SGHRS and CDR2 YFSETQ. CDR3 length: 15 residues. Trimming cost V 4 bases and J 1 base; bases outside gene matches: 7. DNA of the CDR3: TGCGCCAGCAGCGCGCTGGACAGGAGGAACACTGAAGCTTTCTTT. This translates into CASSALDRRNTEAFF.

This clonotype was recorded many times. V and J are TRBV28 and TRBJ2-7; D is unclear. Germline-derived CDR1 and CDR2 are MDHEN and SYDVKM. The V end lost 3 bases, the J end lost 2 bases, and 8 bases lay between the germline ends. CDR3 length: 13 residues. The DNA of the CDR3 is TGTGCCAGCAGTTTCGCAGGAACCTACGAGCAGTACGTC. It yields the protein CASSFAGTYEQYV.

The table lists this clonotype with a few counts. V and J are TRBV6-1 and TRBJ2-7, with 7 bases fitting TRBD1. The length of the CDR3 is 15 residues. J gave up 2 bases and V 7 bases, and 11 bases lay outside the gene matches. Looked up from germline, CDR1 is MNHNS and CDR2 is SASEGT. CDR3 bases: TGTGCCAGCATATGGAGGACAGGCGGACCCTACGAGCAGTACGTC. Residues: CASIWRTGGPYEQYV.

This clonotype appeared a few times. The rearrangement links TRBV6-1 to TRBJ1-5; 8 bases line up with TRBD1. After removal of 6 bases from V and 1 base from J, the junction contained 5 bases not matched to a gene. In germline, CDR1 is MNHNS, CDR2 SASEGT. The CDR3 contains 15 residues. The CDR3 here is CASRDGQGSNQPQHF. CDR3 sequence (DNA): TGTGCCAGCAGAGATGGACAGGGAAGCAATCAGCCCCAGCATTTT.

CDR3 DNA sequence: TGTGCCAGCAGCGACCCGGGTTGGACAGATACGCAGTATTTT. It specifies CASSDPGWTDTQYF. The chain carries TRBV7-2 and TRBJ2-3; no firm D call. Trimming took 5 bases from V and 3 from J, leaving 12 bases between them. The CDR3 is made up of 14 amino acids. Germline lookup yields CDR1 SGHTA and CDR2 FQGNSA.

Ten or more counts support this clonotype. The chain carries TRBV20-1 and TRBJ2-7, with a possible D match to TRBD1 (5 bases). V was shortened by 4 bases and J by 2 bases, with 15 bases between the two germline ends. The CDR3 has 14 residues. Germline CDR1 DFQATT, CDR2 SNEGSKA (reference sequence). The CDR3 nucleotides are TGCAGTGCTATAAAAGGGGCTCCGCCCTACGAGCAGTACGTC. It encodes CSAIKGAPPYEQYV.

This clonotype was found a few times. This sequence joins TRBV7-2 and TRBJ2-3; 8 nucleotides line up with TRBD2. This CDR3 spans 16 amino acids. Germline trimming cut 1 base from V and 2 bases from J; bases unmatched to any gene: 5. CDR1 and CDR2 (germline): SGHTA, FQGNSA. CDR3 sequence reads: CASSLVRTSLTDTQYF. As DNA, the CDR3 is TGTGCCAGCAGCTTAGTACGGACTAGCCTCACAGATACGCAGTATTTT.

The gene calls are TRBV6-5 and TRBJ1-2; D is unclear. Germline V lookup: CDR1 MNHEY, CDR2 SVGAGI. V was clipped by 0 bases and J by 6 bases, with 11 bases between them. The CDR3 runs to 14 residues. The CDR3 spells CASSYSQVLDGYTF. The DNA of the CDR3 is TGTGCCAGCAGTTACTCCCAGGTTCTGGATGGCTACACCTTC.

The chain combines TRBV20-1 with TRBJ2-1; no definite D call. The CDR3 extends over 12 amino acids. Trimming stripped 3 bases from V and 2 bases from J, with 5 bases between. Per germline, CDR1 DFQATT and CDR2 SNEGSKA (reference sequence). Here the CDR3 reads CSASDPYNEQFF. The CDR3, as DNA: TGCAGTGCTAGCGACCCCTACAATGAGCAGTTCTTC.

The table lists this clonotype with many counts. The rearrangement links TRBV15 to TRBJ2-4; 7 positions agree with TRBD2. The junction had 10 bases not matched to a gene; V was cut back by 0 bases and J by 2 bases. This CDR3 spans 18 amino acids. The germline V gene has CDR1 LNHNV and CDR2 YYDKDF (reference sequence). CDR3 sequence (DNA): TGTGCCACCAGCAGAGATGGGGCCGGGAGGCCTCCCAAAAACATTCAGTACTTC. It encodes CATSRDGAGRPPKNIQYF.

This clonotype was recorded many times. The V gene is TRBV12-3 or TRBV12-4, the J gene TRBJ2-5; D call uncertain. The CDR3 is 13 residues long. Trimming shortened V by 3 bases and J by 4 bases, and 9 bases separated the two germline ends. CDR3 DNA: TGTGCCAGCAGTTTCCCCCTGGCAGAGACCCAGTACTTC. As protein: CASSFPLAETQYF.

This clonotype was found many times. The rearrangement links TRBV7-3 to TRBJ2-2, with D perhaps matching TRBD1 (5 bases). The CDR3 spans 16 residues. Germline-derived CDR1 and CDR2 are SGHTA and FQGTGA. The V and J ends lost 5 bases and 3 bases respectively, with 16 bases between them. The CDR3 nucleotides are TGTGCCAGCAGCCCCGGCGCCCAGGGATACACCGGGGAGCTGTTTTTT. As protein: CASSPGAQGYTGELFF. The full variable domain, its missing parts supplied by reference TRBV7-3 and TRBJ2-2, is GAGVSQTPSNKVTEKGKYVELRCDPISGHTALYWYRQSLGQGPEFLIYFQGTGAADDSGLPNDRFFAVRPEGSVSTLKIQRTERGDSAVYLCASSPGAQGYTGELFFGEGSRLTVL.